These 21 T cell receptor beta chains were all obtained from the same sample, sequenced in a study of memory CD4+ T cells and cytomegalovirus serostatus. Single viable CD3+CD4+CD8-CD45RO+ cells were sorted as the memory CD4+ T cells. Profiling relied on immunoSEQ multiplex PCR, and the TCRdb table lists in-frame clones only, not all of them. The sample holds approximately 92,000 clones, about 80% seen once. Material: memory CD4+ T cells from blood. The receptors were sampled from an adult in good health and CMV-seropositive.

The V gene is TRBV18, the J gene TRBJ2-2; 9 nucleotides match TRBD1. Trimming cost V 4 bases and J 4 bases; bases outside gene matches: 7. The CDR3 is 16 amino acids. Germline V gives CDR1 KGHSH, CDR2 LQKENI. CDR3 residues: CASSRRGTGITGELFF. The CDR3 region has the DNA TGTGCCAGCTCACGGCGAGGGACAGGGATCACCGGGGAGCTGTTTTTT. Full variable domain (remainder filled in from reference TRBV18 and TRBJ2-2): NAGVMQNPRHLVRRRGQEARLRCSPMKGHSHVYWYRQLPEEGLKFMVYLQKENIIDESGMPKERFSAEFPKEGPSILRIQQVVRGDSAAYFCASSRRGTGITGELFFGEGSRLTVL.

The CDR3 sequence: CASSMGVTSYNEQFF. CDR3 DNA: TGTGCCAGCAGCATGGGGGTCACTAGTTACAATGAGCAGTTCTTC. This rearrangement joins TRBV7-8 to TRBJ2-1, with D tentatively TRBD1 or TRBD2 (5 bases each). Trimming left V 5 bases short and J 4 bases short, with 15 bases between. Germline V gives CDR1 SGHVS, CDR2 FQNEAQ. CDR3 length equals 15 residues. Full variable domain (rest looked up from reference TRBV7-8 and TRBJ2-1): GAGVSQSPRYKVAKRGQDVALRCDPISGHVSLFWYQQALGQGPEFLTYFQNEAQLDKSGLPSDRFFAERPEGSVSTLKIQRTQQEDSAVYLCASSMGVTSYNEQFFGPGTRLTVL.

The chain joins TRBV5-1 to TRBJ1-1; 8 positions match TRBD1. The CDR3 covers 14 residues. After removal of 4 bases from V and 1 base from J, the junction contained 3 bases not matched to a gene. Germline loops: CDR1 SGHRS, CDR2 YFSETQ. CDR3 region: CASSPGTGNTEAFF. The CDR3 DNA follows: TGCGCCAGCAGCCCCGGGACAGGGAACACTGAAGCTTTCTTT.

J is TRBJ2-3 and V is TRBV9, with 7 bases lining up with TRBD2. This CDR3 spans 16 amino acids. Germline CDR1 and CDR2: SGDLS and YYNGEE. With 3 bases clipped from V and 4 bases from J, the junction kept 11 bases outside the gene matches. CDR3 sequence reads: CASSEGLVFGADTQYF. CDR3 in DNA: TGTGCCAGCAGCGAAGGACTAGTGTTTGGAGCAGATACGCAGTATTTT.

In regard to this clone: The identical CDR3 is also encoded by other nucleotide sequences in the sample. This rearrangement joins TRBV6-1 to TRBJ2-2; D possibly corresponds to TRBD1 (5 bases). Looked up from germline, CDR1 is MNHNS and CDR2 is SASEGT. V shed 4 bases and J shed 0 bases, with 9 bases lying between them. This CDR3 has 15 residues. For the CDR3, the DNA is TGTGCCAGCAGTGGAAGGGGCGCGAACACCGGGGAGCTGTTTTTT. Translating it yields CASSGRGANTGELFF.

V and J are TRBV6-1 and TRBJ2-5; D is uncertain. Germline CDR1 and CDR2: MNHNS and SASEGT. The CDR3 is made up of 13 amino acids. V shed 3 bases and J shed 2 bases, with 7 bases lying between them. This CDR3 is CASSDMGQETQYF. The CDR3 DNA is TGTGCCAGCAGTGATATGGGACAAGAGACCCAGTACTTC.

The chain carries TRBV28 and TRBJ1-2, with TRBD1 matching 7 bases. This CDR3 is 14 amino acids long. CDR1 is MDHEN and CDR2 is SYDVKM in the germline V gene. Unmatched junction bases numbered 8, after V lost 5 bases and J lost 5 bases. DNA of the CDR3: TGTGCCAGCAGTCCAGGACAGGCCTCATATGGCTACACCTTC. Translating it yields CASSPGQASYGYTF.

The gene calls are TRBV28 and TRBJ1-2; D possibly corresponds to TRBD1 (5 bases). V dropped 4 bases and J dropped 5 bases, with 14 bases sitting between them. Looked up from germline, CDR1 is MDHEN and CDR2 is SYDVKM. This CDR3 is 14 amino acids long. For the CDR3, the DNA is TGTGCCAGCAGTTCGTCCGGGACGGTTTATGGCTACACCTTC. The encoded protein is CASSSSGTVYGYTF.

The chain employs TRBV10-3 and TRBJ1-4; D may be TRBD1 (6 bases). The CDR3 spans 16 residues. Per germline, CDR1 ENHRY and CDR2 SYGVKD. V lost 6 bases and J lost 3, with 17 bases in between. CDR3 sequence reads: CAIRRDTSRANEKLFF. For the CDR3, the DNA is TGTGCCATCAGACGGGACACCTCGAGGGCTAATGAAAAACTGTTTTTT.

The CDR3 region is CASSGYLAGGPTPVDTQYF. CDR3 in DNA: TGTGCCAGCAGCGGGTATCTAGCGGGAGGCCCCACACCAGTAGATACGCAGTATTTT. The chain is built from TRBV9 and TRBJ2-3; TRBD2 matches at 11 bases. V dropped 3 bases and J dropped 5; count of bases not matched to a gene: 17. The germline V gene has CDR1 SGDLS and CDR2 YYNGEE. This CDR3 contains 19 residues.

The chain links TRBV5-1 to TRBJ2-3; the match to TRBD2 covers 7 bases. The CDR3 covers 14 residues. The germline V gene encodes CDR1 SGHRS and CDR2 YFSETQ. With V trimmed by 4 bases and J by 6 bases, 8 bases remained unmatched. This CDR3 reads CASSPRGEGDTQYF. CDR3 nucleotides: TGCGCCAGCAGCCCCCGGGGGGAGGGCGATACGCAGTATTTT.

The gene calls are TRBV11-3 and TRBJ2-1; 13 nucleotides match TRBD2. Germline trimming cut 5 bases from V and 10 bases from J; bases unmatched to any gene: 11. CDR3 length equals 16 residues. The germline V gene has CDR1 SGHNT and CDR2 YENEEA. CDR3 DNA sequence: TGTGCCAGCAGCCTCAGACTAGCGGGAGGCCAAGAGGAGCAGTTCTTC. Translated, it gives CASSLRLAGGQEEQFF. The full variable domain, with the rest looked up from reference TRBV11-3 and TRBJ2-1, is EAGVVQSPRYKIIEKKQPVAFWCNPISGHNTLYWYLQNLGQGPELLIRYENEEAVDDSQLPKDRFSAERLKGVDSTLKIQPAELGDSAVYLCASSLRLAGGQEEQFFGPGTRLTVL.

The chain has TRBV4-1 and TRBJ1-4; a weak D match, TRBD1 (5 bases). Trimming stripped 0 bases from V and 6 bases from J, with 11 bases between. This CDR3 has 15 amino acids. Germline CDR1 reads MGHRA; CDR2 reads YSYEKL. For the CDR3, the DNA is TGCGCCAGCAGCCAAGATCGGGGCGGGGATGAAAAACTGTTTTTT. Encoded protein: CASSQDRGGDEKLFF.

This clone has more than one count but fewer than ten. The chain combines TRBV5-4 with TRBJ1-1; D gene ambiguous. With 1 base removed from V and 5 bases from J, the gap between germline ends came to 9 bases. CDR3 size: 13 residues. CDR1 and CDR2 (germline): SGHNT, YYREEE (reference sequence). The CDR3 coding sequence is TGTGCCAGCAGCTTGTTCGGGAGGACTGAAGCTTTCTTT. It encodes CASSLFGRTEAFF. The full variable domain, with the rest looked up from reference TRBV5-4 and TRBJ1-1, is ETGVTQSPTHLIKTRGQQVTLRCSSQSGHNTVSWYQQALGQGPQFIFQYYREEENGRGNFPPRFSGLQFPNYSSELNVNALELDDSALYLCASSLFGRTEAFFGQGTRLTVV.

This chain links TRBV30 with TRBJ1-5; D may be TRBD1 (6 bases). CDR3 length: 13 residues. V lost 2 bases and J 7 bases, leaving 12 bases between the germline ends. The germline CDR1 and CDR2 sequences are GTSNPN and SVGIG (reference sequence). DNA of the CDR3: TGTGCCTGGAGTAGACAGGATGGACAGCCCCAGCATTTT. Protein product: CAWSRQDGQPQHF. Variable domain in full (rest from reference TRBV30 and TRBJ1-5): SQTIHQWPATLVQPVGSPLSLECTVEGTSNPNLYWYRQAAGRGLQLLFYSVGIGQISSEVPQNLSASRPQDRQFILSSKKLLLSDSGFYLCAWSRQDGQPQHFGDGTRLSIL.

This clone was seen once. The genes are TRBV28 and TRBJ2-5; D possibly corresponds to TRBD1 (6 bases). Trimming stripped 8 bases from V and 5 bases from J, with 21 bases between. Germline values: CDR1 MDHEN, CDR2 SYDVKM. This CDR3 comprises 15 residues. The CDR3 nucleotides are TGTGCCAGCCTATCCGGGACGGCCCAGGGGGAGACCCAGTACTTC. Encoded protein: CASLSGTAQGETQYF.

The chain's CDR3 is CASSRGGQGQVQPQHF. The DNA for the CDR3 is TGCGCCAGCAGCCGGGGGGGACAGGGGCAGGTTCAGCCCCAGCATTTT. The chain joins TRBV4-1 to TRBJ1-5; 10 bases agree with TRBD1. After removal of 4 bases from V and 6 bases from J, the junction contained 9 bases not matched to a gene. Per the germline V gene, CDR1 is MGHRA and CDR2 is YSYEKL. The CDR3 runs 16 residues.

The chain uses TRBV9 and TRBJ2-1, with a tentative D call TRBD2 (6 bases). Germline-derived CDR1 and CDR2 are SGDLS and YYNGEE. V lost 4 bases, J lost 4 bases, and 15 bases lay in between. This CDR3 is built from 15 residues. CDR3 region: CASSSPAGGYNEQFF. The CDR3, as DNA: TGTGCCAGCAGCTCCCCAGCGGGCGGGTACAATGAGCAGTTCTTC.

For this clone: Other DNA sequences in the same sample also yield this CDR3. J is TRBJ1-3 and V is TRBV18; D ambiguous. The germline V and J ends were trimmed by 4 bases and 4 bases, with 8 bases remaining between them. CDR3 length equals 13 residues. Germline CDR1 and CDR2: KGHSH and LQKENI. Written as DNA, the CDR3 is TGTGCCAGCTCACGAGGAGCAGGAAACACCATATATTTT. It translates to CASSRGAGNTIYF.

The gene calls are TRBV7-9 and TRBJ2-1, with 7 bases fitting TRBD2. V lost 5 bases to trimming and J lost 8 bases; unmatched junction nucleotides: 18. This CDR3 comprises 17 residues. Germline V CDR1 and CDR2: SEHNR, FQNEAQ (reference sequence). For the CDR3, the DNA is TGTGCCAGCAGCCTACTAAGACTAGCCACCCTGCATGATGAGCAGTTCTTC. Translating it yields CASSLLRLATLHDEQFF.

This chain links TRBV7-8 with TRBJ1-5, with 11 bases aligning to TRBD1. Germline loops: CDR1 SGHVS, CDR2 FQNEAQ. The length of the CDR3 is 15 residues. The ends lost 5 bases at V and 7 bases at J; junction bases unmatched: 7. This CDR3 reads CASSRGQGGFQPQHF. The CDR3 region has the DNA TGTGCCAGCAGCAGGGGACAGGGGGGATTCCAGCCCCAGCATTTT.